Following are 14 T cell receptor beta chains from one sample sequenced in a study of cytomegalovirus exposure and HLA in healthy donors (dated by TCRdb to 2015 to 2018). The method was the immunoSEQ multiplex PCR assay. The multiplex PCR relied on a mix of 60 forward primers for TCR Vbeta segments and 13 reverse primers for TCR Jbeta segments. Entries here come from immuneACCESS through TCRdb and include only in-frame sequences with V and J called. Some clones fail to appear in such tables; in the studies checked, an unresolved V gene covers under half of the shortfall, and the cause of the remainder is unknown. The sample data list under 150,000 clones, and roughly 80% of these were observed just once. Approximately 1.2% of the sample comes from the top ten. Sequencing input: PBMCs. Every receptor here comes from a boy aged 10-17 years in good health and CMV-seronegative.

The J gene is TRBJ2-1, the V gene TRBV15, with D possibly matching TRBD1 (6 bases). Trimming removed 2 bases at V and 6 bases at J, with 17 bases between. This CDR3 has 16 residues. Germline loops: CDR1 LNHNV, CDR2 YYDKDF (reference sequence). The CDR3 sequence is CATSRNPQGLINEQFF. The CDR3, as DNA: TGTGCCACCAGCAGAAATCCACAGGGTCTGATCAATGAGCAGTTCTTC. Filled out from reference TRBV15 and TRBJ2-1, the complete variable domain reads DAMVIQNPRYQVTQFGKPVTLSCSQTLNHNVMYWYQQKSSQAPKLLFHYYDKDFNNEADTPDNFQSRRPNTSFCFLDIRSPGLGDTAMYLCATSRNPQGLINEQFFGPGTRLTVL.

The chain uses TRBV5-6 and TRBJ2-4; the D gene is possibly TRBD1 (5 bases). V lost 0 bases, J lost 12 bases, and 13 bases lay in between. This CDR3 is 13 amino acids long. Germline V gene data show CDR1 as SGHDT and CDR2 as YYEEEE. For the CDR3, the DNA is TGTGCCAGCAGCTTGGGGACGCTAAGGGGTCAGTACTTC. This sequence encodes CASSLGTLRGQYF.

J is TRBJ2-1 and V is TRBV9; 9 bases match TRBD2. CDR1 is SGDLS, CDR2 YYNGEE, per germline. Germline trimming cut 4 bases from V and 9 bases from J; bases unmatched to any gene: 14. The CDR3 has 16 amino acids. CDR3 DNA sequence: TGTGCCAGCAGCTCCCCCGTCCGAGGACTAGCGAGTGAGCAGTTCTTC. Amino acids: CASSSPVRGLASEQFF. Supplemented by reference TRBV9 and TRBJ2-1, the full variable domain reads DSGVTQTPKHLITATGQRVTLRCSPRSGDLSVYWYQQSLDQGLQFLIQYYNGEERAKGNILERFSAQQFPDLHSELNLSSLELGDSALYFCASSSPVRGLASEQFFGPGTRLTVL.

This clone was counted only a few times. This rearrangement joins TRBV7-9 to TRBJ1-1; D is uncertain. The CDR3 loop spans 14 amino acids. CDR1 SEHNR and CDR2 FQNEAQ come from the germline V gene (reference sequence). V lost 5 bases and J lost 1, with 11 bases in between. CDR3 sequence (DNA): TGTGCCAGCAGCCCAGAGATAGCGAACACTGAAGCTTTCTTT. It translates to CASSPEIANTEAFF.

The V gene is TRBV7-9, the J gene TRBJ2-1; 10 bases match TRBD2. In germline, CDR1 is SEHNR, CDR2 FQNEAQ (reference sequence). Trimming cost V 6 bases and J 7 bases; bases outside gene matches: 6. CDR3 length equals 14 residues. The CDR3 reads CASRSTGLANEQFF. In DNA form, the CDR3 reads TGTGCCAGCAGGTCTACGGGACTAGCGAATGAGCAGTTCTTC.

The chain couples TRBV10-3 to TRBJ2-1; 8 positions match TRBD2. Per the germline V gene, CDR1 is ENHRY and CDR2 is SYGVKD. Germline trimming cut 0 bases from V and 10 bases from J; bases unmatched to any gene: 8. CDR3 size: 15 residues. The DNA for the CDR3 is TGTGCCATCAGTGAGTCTGACGGGACTAGGGGCGAGCAGTTCTTC. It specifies CAISESDGTRGEQFF.

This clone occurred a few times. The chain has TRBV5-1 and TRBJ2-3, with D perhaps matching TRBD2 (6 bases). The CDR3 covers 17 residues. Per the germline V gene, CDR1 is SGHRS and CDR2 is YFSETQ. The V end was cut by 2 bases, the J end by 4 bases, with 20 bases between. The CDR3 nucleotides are TGCGCCAGCAGCTTCTTCATAGGGAGGACCGGGGCAGATACGCAGTATTTT. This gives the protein CASSFFIGRTGADTQYF.

DNA of the CDR3: TGCAGCGTTTTCCACGGACTAGTCGGGGCAGATACGCAGTATTTT. Residues: CSVFHGLVGADTQYF. The chain combines TRBV29-1 with TRBJ2-3; 7 nucleotides align to TRBD2. The CDR3 totals 15 residues. The V gene's germline CDR1 is SQVTM and CDR2 ANQGSEA. V was clipped by 5 bases and J by 4 bases; unmatched bases: 12.

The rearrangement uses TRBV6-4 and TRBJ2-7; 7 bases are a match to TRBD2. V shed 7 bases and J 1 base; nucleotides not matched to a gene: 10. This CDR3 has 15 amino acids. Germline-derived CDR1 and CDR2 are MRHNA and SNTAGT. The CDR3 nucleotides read TGTGCCAGCACCCCCCGTCGGGAGGCATCCTACGAGCAGTACTTC. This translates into CASTPRREASYEQYF.

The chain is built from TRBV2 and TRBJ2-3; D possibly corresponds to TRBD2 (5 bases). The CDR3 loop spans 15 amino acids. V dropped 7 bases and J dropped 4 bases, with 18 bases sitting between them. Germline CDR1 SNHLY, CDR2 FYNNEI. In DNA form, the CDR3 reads TGTGCCAGCACCCCCCGGACCGGGATGGCAGATACGCAGTATTTT. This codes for CASTPRTGMADTQYF.

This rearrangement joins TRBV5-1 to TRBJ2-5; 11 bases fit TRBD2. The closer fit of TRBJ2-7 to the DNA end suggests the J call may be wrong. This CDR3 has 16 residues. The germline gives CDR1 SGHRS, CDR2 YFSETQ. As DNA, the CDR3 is TGCGCCAGGGCGGGTATAGCGGGAGGGCGCTCCTACGAGCAGTACTTC. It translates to CARAGIAGGRSYEQYF.

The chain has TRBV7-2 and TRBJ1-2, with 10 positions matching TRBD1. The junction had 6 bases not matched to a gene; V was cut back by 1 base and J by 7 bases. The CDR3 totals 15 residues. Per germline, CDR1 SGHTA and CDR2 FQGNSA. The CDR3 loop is CASSLGGQGISGYTF. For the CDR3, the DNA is TGTGCCAGCAGCTTAGGGGGACAGGGGATTTCTGGCTACACCTTC.

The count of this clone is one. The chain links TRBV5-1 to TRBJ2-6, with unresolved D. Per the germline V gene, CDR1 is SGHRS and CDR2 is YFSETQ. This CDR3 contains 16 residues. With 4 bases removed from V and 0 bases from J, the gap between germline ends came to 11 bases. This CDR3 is CASSQADRSGANVLTF. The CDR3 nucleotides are TGCGCCAGCAGCCAAGCCGATCGCTCTGGGGCCAACGTCCTGACTTTC.

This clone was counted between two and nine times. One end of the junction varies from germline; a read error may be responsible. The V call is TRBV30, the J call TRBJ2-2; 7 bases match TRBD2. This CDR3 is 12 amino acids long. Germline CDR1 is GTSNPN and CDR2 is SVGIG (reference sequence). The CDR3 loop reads CVWAGDSGELFF. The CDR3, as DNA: TGTGTCTGGGCGGGAGATTCCGGGGAGCTGTTTTTT. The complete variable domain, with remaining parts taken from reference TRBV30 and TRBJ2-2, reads SQTIHQWPATLVQPVGSPLSLECTVEGTSNPNLYWYRQAAGRGLQLLFYSVGIGQISSEVPQNLSASRPQDRQFILSSKKLLLSDSGFYLCVWAGDSGELFFGEGSRLTVL.